A selection of T cell receptor beta chains follows, all from one sample in a study of cytomegalovirus exposure and HLA in healthy donors. This table comes from immunoSEQ multiplex PCR, and its TCRdb copy is limited to in-frame clones, with some not included. Of some 120,000 clones in the sample, approximately 80% were seen once. Sequenced input: PBMCs. These receptor sequences come from a man between 18 and 35 years old in good health and CMV-seropositive. Each CDR3 is given with its conserved first and last residue. D genes are given only for firm matches. Size is omitted from some rows. Given values are once, few, many or a class for expanded clones.

clone size | J gene | V gene | D gene | CDR3 DNA | CDR3 protein
NA | TRBJ2-5 | TRBV18 | NA | TGTGCCAGCTCACCACAGGGCAGCGGGCCGCAAGAGACCCAGTACTTC | CASSPQGSGPQETQYF
NA | TRBJ2-1 | TRBV4-1 | TRBD2 | TGCGCCAGCAGCCAATACGCTAGCGGGAGTGTTGGCAATGAGCAGTTCTTC | CASSQYASGSVGNEQFF
NA | TRBJ1-6 | TRBV28 | NA | TGTGCCAGCAGTTTTGACAGTCCCTATAATTCACCCCTCCACTTT | CASSFDSPYNSPLHF
NA | TRBJ1-3 | TRBV25-1 | TRBD1 | TGTGCCAGCGAACCGGGACAGGGACGAAACACCATATATTTT | CASEPGQGRNTIYF
NA | TRBJ1-1 | TRBV15 | NA | TGTGCCACCAGCAGTGGAAGTGAGGGGAACACTGAAGCTTTCTTT | CATSSGSEGNTEAFF
few | TRBJ2-1 | TRBV7-2 | NA | TGTGCCAGCAGCCCCACTAGAGGATATAATGAGCAGTTCTTC | CASSPTRGYNEQFF
NA | TRBJ1-1 | TRBV19 | NA | TGTGCCAGTAGTATTCCTCAGGGTATGAACACTGAAGCTTTCTTT | CASSIPQGMNTEAFF
NA | TRBJ1-2 | TRBV5-1 | TRBD1 | TGCGCCAGCAGCTTGATAGCAGGGACAGGGCCGGGCTATGGCTACACCTTC | CASSLIAGTGPGYGYTF
once | TRBJ1-5 | TRBV5-1 | NA | TGCGCCAGCAGCTTGGGATGGGGCCAGCCCCAGCATTTT | CASSLGWGQPQHF
NA | TRBJ2-2 | TRBV5-1 | NA | TGCGCCAGCAGCTTGAATGGGGGGTCCGGGGAGCTGTTTTTT | CASSLNGGSGELFF
NA | TRBJ1-5 | TRBV28 | NA | TGTGCCAGCAGTTCACCTGGTGCAGGGGATTACTTCGGGCCCCAGCATTTT | CASSSPGAGDYFGPQHF
few | TRBJ2-5 | TRBV2 | TRBD2 | TGTGCCAGCAGAGAGACTAGCGGGGGGCCAGAGACCCAGTACTTC | CASRETSGGPETQYF
few | TRBJ1-1 | TRBV6-1 | NA | TGTGCCAGCAGTTTGTCTCCGAACACTGAAGCTTTCTTT | CASSLSPNTEAFF
NA | TRBJ2-5 | TRBV5-1 | TRBD2 | TGCGCCAGCAGCTTGCTAGGGACTAGCGGAAGTACGGAGACCCAGTACTTC | CASSLLGTSGSTETQYF
NA | TRBJ2-1 | TRBV5-6 | TRBD2 | TGTGCCAGCAGCTTTCTGGCGGGAGGTAATGAGCAGTTCTTC | CASSFLAGGNEQFF
NA | TRBJ2-7 | TRBV5-5 | NA | TGTGCCAGCAGCTTGCTCTCTGACGAGCAGTACTTC | CASSLLSDEQYF
NA | TRBJ1-2 | TRBV5-5 | TRBD1 | TGTGCCAGCAGCCTGGACAGGGGGTCTGGTGGCTACACCTTC | CASSLDRGSGGYTF
few | TRBJ2-1 | TRBV6-1 | NA | TGTGCCAGCAGTGTGGGCAGCAGTGAGCAGTTCTTC | CASSVGSSEQFF
NA | TRBJ1-5 | TRBV6-1 | NA | TGTGCCAGCAGCCAGACAGCCAGCAATCAGCCCCAGCATTTT | CASSQTASNQPQHF
NA | TRBJ2-5 | TRBV21-1 | NA | TGTGCCAGCATCCTAGACAGGGACAGAAAGACCCAGTACTTC | CASILDRDRKTQYF
NA | TRBJ1-3 | TRBV29-1 | TRBD1 | TGCAGCGCTCGGGAGGGACAGGGCCCCTCTGGAAACACCATATATTTT | CSAREGQGPSGNTIYF
NA | TRBJ1-4 | TRBV7-9 | NA | TGTGCCAGCAGCAATAGACAGAATAATGAAAAACTGTTTTTT | CASSNRQNNEKLFF
NA | TRBJ2-7 | TRBV19 | NA | TGTGCCAGTAGTCGGCAGGGGTCCTCCTACGAGCAGTACTTC | CASSRQGSSYEQYF
NA | TRBJ1-2 | TRBV2 | TRBD1 | TGTGCCAGCAGAGCCGGGACAGGGATCGGCTACACCTTC | CASRAGTGIGYTF
NA | TRBJ1-5 | TRBV30 | TRBD1 | TGTGCCTGGAGTCAGGGGGCAAGCAATCAGCCCCAGCATTTT | CAWSQGASNQPQHF
NA | TRBJ2-2 | TRBV25-1 | NA | TGTGCCAGCAGTCTTACTAACACCGGGGAGCTGTTTTTT | CASSLTNTGELFF
NA | TRBJ2-2 | TRBV6-1 | NA | TGTGCCAGCAGTGCCGTCCCCACCGGGGAGCTGTTTTTT | CASSAVPTGELFF
NA | TRBJ2-7 | TRBV9 | TRBD2 | TGTGCCAGCAGCGTAGGTCTAGCGGGATACGAGCAGTACTTC | CASSVGLAGYEQYF
NA | TRBJ2-5 | TRBV4-2 | TRBD2 | TGTGCCAGCAGCCAAGATGGGGGACTAGCGGGAGCAAGTGAGACCCAGTACTTC | CASSQDGGLAGASETQYF
NA | TRBJ2-5 | TRBV2 | TRBD1 | TGTGCCAGCAGCGACAGGGACAGGGAGACCCAGTACTTC | CASSDRDRETQYF
NA | TRBJ2-2 | TRBV6-1 | NA | TGTGCCAGCAGTGAGTTGGCAGGGAACACCGGGGAGCTGTTTTTT | CASSELAGNTGELFF
NA | TRBJ1-4 | TRBV2 | NA | TGTGCCAACAAGGGGAATGAAAAACTGTTTTTT | CANKGNEKLFF
NA | TRBJ2-2 | TRBV7-7 | TRBD1 | TGTGCTAGCAGCGAGGACAGGACCACCGGGGAGCTGTTTTTT | CASSEDRTTGELFF
NA | TRBJ1-5 | TRBV4-1 | NA | TGCGCCAGCAGCCCCGGTTGGGCCAATCAGCCCCAGCATTTT | CASSPGWANQPQHF
few | TRBJ2-7 | TRBV7-9 | TRBD1 | TGTGCCAGCAGCTTAATAGGGACAGGGGGCTACGAGCAGTACTTC | CASSLIGTGGYEQYF
NA | TRBJ2-7 | TRBV19 | TRBD1 | TGTGCCAGTGGATCCGGGACAGATAGCTACGAGCAGTACTTC | CASGSGTDSYEQYF
NA | TRBJ1-4 | TRBV14 | NA | TGTGCCAGCAGCCCCTTGGGCGAAAAACTGTTTTTT | CASSPLGEKLFF
NA | TRBJ2-2 | TRBV19 | NA | TGTGCCAGTAGTGGGCAGGGAAACACCGGGGAGCTGTTTTTT | CASSGQGNTGELFF
NA | TRBJ1-5 | TRBV6-4 | NA | TGTGCCACCTCGAAAGCGGCGGACGGAGAATCGCCCCAGCATTTT | CATSKAADGESPQHF
NA | TRBJ2-2 | TRBV14 | NA | TGTGCCAGCATGTTAGGGGACACCGGGGAGCTGTTTTTT | CASMLGDTGELFF
NA | TRBJ2-5 | TRBV5-1 | NA | TGCGCCAGCAGCTTGGGGAGAGAAGAGACCCAGTACTTC | CASSLGREETQYF
NA | TRBJ1-5 | TRBV6-6 | NA | TGTGCCAGCAGTTACTCAGCTGAAATCAATCAGCCCCAGCATTTT | CASSYSAEINQPQHF
NA | TRBJ2-1 | TRBV6-6 | TRBD2 | TGTGCCAGCAGTTACGTTAGCGGGACCTACAATGAGCAGTTCTTC | CASSYVSGTYNEQFF
NA | TRBJ1-2 | TRBV7-9 | NA | TGTGCCAGCACCGGAAAGCGGACAGACTATGGCTACACCTTC | CASTGKRTDYGYTF
NA | TRBJ1-2 | TRBV5-5 | TRBD1 | TGTGCCAGCAGCCCGGGACAGGGTTATGGCTACACCTTC | CASSPGQGYGYTF
NA | TRBJ2-5 | TRBV5-8 | NA | TGTGCCAGCAGCTCCGGACAGCCACACGTTCAAGAGACCCAGTACTTC | CASSSGQPHVQETQYF
NA | TRBJ2-7 | TRBV5-1 | TRBD2 | TGCGCCAGCAGCGTTACTAGCGGGACCTTCAGCTCCTACGAGCAGTACTTC | CASSVTSGTFSSYEQYF